The 21 T cell receptor beta chains below all came from one sample that was sequenced in a study of blood T cell repertoires in COVID-19. Data came from immunoSEQ multiplex PCR; TCRdb stores just in-frame clones and leaves some out. The top ten clones hold around 5% of a sample with 110,000 to 150,000 clones, approximately 86% of them seen once. Sequencing was carried out using peripheral blood. These receptors all stem from a human donor in a cohort sampled during active COVID-19.

V usage is TRBV7-3 and J usage is TRBJ2-2; 7 bases align to TRBD2. The CDR3 sequence is 16 residues long. Germline values: CDR1 SGHTA, CDR2 FQGTGA. J lost 2 bases, V lost 2 bases, and 5 bases had no gene match. Written as DNA, the CDR3 is TGTGCCAGCAGCTTAGTCGGGGGGTCAAACACCGGGGAGCTGTTTTTT. Translating it yields CASSLVGGSNTGELFF.

The rearrangement links TRBV3-1 (or the pseudogene TRBV3-2) to TRBJ2-1, with D possibly being TRBD1 (5 bases). The CDR3 sequence is 14 residues long. V gave up 3 bases and J gave up 5 bases, with 11 bases separating them. Looked up from germline, CDR1 is LGHDT and CDR2 is YNNKEL (reference sequence). The CDR3 reads CASSHLRQHNEQFF. CDR3 in DNA: TGTGCCAGCAGCCACCTCAGACAGCACAATGAGCAGTTCTTC.

The chain couples TRBV4-1 to TRBJ1-1, with D possibly being TRBD1 (5 bases). The length of the CDR3 is 22 residues. Per germline, CDR1 MGHRA and CDR2 YSYEKL. V lost 0 bases and J 3 bases, leaving 32 bases between the germline ends. CDR3 DNA: TGCGCCAGCAGCCAAGAAAGATTCTTTATGGTTAGTCGGGGGAAGGGAGACACTGAAGCTTTCTTT. Residues: CASSQERFFMVSRGKGDTEAFF.

The chain combines TRBV5-1 with TRBJ2-5; possible D gene TRBD1, 7 bases. V lost 1 base to trimming and J lost 5 bases, with 15 bases between them. Looked up from germline, CDR1 is SGHRS and CDR2 is YFSETQ. The CDR3 spans 15 residues. CDR3 region: CASSLTTGAGETQYF. Written as DNA, the CDR3 is TGCGCCAGCAGCTTGACTACAGGGGCGGGGGAGACCCAGTACTTC.

This clone was seen only once. The rearrangement links TRBV6-5 to TRBJ1-1, with 10 nucleotides matching TRBD1. Losses at the gene ends were 7 bases for V and 2 bases for J; bases not matched to a gene: 4. Germline V gene data show CDR1 as MNHEY and CDR2 as SVGAGI. This CDR3 is 14 amino acids long. The DNA for the CDR3 is TGTGCCAGCACCGGGGACAGGGGAAACACTGAAGCTTTCTTT. Its protein product is CASTGDRGNTEAFF.

The chain recombines TRBV9 with TRBJ2-2, with 8 bases aligning to TRBD2. Trimming cost V 2 bases and J 0 bases; bases outside gene matches: 6. Germline CDR1 reads SGDLS; CDR2 reads YYNGEE. CDR3 length equals 17 residues. DNA for the CDR3: TGTGCCAGCAGCGTTCAAGCGGGAGCTGCGAACACCGGGGAGCTGTTTTTT. This sequence encodes CASSVQAGAANTGELFF.

The V call is TRBV4-2, the J call TRBJ1-5; no clear D gene. CDR3 length equals 17 residues. Deletions cut 0 bases from V and 4 bases from J, with 16 bases between. Germline V gene data show CDR1 as LGHNA and CDR2 as YNFKEQ. The CDR3 DNA sequence: TGTGCCAGCAGCCAAGATTGGTCGGCCGGGAAGAATCAGCCCCAGCATTTT. As protein: CASSQDWSAGKNQPQHF.

The chain is built from TRBV2 and TRBJ2-1; 12 nucleotides agree with TRBD2. This CDR3 has 15 amino acids. Per germline, CDR1 SNHLY and CDR2 FYNNEI. J gave up 7 bases and V 6 bases, and 7 bases lay outside the gene matches. DNA for the CDR3: TGTGCCAGCAGCGAGACTAGCGGGAGTATTAATGAGCAGTTCTTC. Protein sequence: CASSETSGSINEQFF.

The chain links TRBV12-5 to TRBJ2-3, with 11 bases aligning to TRBD2. Per the germline V gene, CDR1 is LGHNT and CDR2 is FRNRAP. CDR3 length: 16 residues. The V and J ends lost 0 bases and 4 bases, in that order; junction bases with no gene match: 3. DNA of the CDR3: TGTGCTAGTGGTTTGGTTCTAGCGGGGGGTGCAGATACGCAGTATTTT. It translates to CASGLVLAGGADTQYF.

This clone showed up just once. The chain combines TRBV7-9 with TRBJ1-1, with 9 nucleotides matching TRBD1. Germline CDR1 SEHNR, CDR2 FQNEAQ (reference sequence). V lost 5 bases and J lost 3; bases outside the gene matches: 4. This CDR3 comprises 14 residues. The CDR3 is CASSHRGLDTEAFF. DNA of the CDR3: TGTGCCAGCAGCCACAGGGGGCTTGACACTGAAGCTTTCTTT.

The chain combines TRBV5-5 with TRBJ1-3, with D possibly being TRBD1 (6 bases). Between the trimmed V and J ends, which lost 2 bases and 4 bases, there was a span of 7 bases. The CDR3 loop spans 13 amino acids. Germline assignment: CDR1 SGHKS and CDR2 YYEKEE (reference sequence). The CDR3 coding sequence is TGTGCCAGCAGCTTCGACAGGGGAAACACCATATATTTT. Its translation: CASSFDRGNTIYF.

This clone was seen only a few times. This chain connects TRBV10-2 to TRBJ2-7; weak D call: TRBD1 (5 bases). CDR1 is WSHSY, CDR2 SAAADI, per germline. This CDR3 spans 13 amino acids. V was shortened by 4 bases and J by 4 bases, with 11 bases between the two germline ends. The CDR3 sequence is CASSGTRGYEQYF. Here the CDR3 DNA reads TGCGCCAGCAGTGGGACACGTGGGTACGAGCAGTACTTC.

The CDR3 reads CASSPRTGDTGELFF. The CDR3 DNA follows: TGTGCCAGCTCACCAAGGACAGGGGACACCGGGGAGCTGTTTTTT. The V and J genes are TRBV18 and TRBJ2-2; the match to TRBD1 covers 9 bases. There are 15 residues in the CDR3. Per the germline V gene, CDR1 is KGHSH and CDR2 is LQKENI. V dropped 2 bases and J dropped 3; count of bases not matched to a gene: 1.

This clone was seen only once. V usage is TRBV5-6 and J usage is TRBJ2-1, with 9 bases lining up with TRBD1. The CDR3 has 16 residues. The germline CDR1 and CDR2 sequences are SGHDT and YYEEEE. With V trimmed by 0 bases and J by 4 bases, 5 bases remained unmatched. CDR3 DNA: TGTGCCAGCAGCTTGGTTCGGGACAGGGAGTACAATGAGCAGTTCTTC. Translated: CASSLVRDREYNEQFF.

With respect to this clone: Other DNA sequences in this sample translate to the same CDR3. J is TRBJ1-2 and V is TRBV28; 7 nucleotides agree with TRBD1. J gave up 5 bases and V 5 bases, and 5 bases lay outside the gene matches. Germline CDR1 is MDHEN and CDR2 is SYDVKM. The CDR3 has 13 residues. CDR3 DNA: TGTGCCAGCAGTCCGGACAGGCGATATGGCTACACCTTC. Protein product: CASSPDRRYGYTF.

This sequence joins TRBV3-1 (or the pseudogene TRBV3-2) and TRBJ1-4; 10 bases fit TRBD1. The CDR3 sequence is 14 residues long. Looked up from germline, CDR1 is LGHDT and CDR2 is YNNKEL (reference sequence). With 4 bases clipped from V and 7 bases from J, the junction kept 3 bases outside the gene matches. CDR3 protein: CASSLGQGGEKLFF. For the CDR3, the DNA is TGTGCCAGCAGCCTAGGACAGGGGGGTGAAAAACTGTTTTTT.

The chain links TRBV5-5 to TRBJ2-7; 7 nucleotides agree with TRBD1. Germline V CDR1 and CDR2: SGHKS, YYEKEE (reference sequence). The CDR3 sequence is 15 residues long. Unmatched junction bases numbered 11, after V lost 4 bases and J lost 4 bases. The CDR3 DNA sequence: TGTGCCAGCAGCGAACAGGGGTGGCCTCCGTACGAGCAGTACTTC. Amino acid sequence: CASSEQGWPPYEQYF.

The chain has TRBV4-1 and TRBJ2-5; 11 nucleotides agree with TRBD2. V shed 6 bases and J 5 bases; nucleotides not matched to a gene: 8. The CDR3 has 15 amino acids. CDR1 MGHRA and CDR2 YSYEKL come from the germline V gene. In DNA form, the CDR3 reads TGCGCCAGCAGAGCTAGCGGGAGGCGGGGGGAGACCCAGTACTTC. As protein: CASRASGRRGETQYF.

This sequence joins TRBV21-1 and TRBJ2-1; the table's D call, TRBD1, has no DNA check behind it. TRBV21-1 is a documented pseudogene. The CDR3 runs 17 residues. CDR3 DNA: TGTGCCAGCACCGCAAAGGGTCGGGACAGCCGACACAATGAGCAGTTCTTC. It encodes CASTAKGRDSRHNEQFF.

The chain employs TRBV5-1 and TRBJ1-1, with 9 bases matching TRBD1. The germline V gene encodes CDR1 SGHRS and CDR2 YFSETQ. V gave up 4 bases and J gave up 2 bases; unmatched junction bases: 6. The CDR3 length is 15 residues. The CDR3 DNA reads TGCGCCAGCAGCGCGCGGGACAGGGCTAACACTGAAGCTTTCTTT. This encodes CASSARDRANTEAFF.

V usage is TRBV7-9 and J usage is TRBJ2-5, with D maybe TRBD2 (5 bases). Trimming stripped 1 base from V and 2 bases from J, with 8 bases between. CDR3 length: 14 residues. Germline lookup yields CDR1 SEHNR and CDR2 FQNEAQ (reference sequence). The CDR3 coding sequence is TGTGCCAGCAGCTTAGGGCGGGCTCAAGAGACCCAGTACTTC. This sequence encodes CASSLGRAQETQYF.